The 4 T cell receptor beta chains given below trace back to one sample, sequenced in a study of molecular identifiers for immune sequencing clone quantification. TCRdb called the PCR reads again in MiXCR, with one record for every CDR3 protein. This sample has about 630,000 distinct CDR3 sequences; about 25% occur once, and the top ten carry about 0.84%. The sample taken for sequencing was naive CD8+ T cells from blood, with Jurkat cell RNA spiked in. Subset indicated: FACS-sorted CD8+CD4-CCR7+CD45RA+ naive T cells. The receptors stem from a human donor in good health. Some libraries in this study had Jurkat cell RNA spiked in.

V gene TRBV4-3 combines with J gene TRBJ2-2, with TRBD1 as a possible D gene (5 bases). This CDR3 region has 19 residues. V was clipped by 0 bases and J by 1 base, with 18 bases between them. Germline CDR1 reads LGHNA; CDR2 reads YSLEER. The CDR3 DNA reads as TGCGCCAGCAGCCAAGATCGTGTCGCCCGGACAAGGAACACCGGGGAGCTGTTTTTT. Amino acids: CASSQDRVARTRNTGELFF.

For this clonotype: A single base separates this from a much larger clone, so it may be a read error. Without the conserved terminal phenylalanine or tryptophan, this CDR3 likely stems from a read error. The CDR3: CASSRTVSSYEQYS. In DNA form, the CDR3 reads TGTGCCAGCAGCCGGACAGTTAGCTCCTACGAGCAGTACTCC. The chain uses TRBV7-9 and TRBJ2-7; TRBD1 might be the D (6 bases). The length of the CDR3 is 14 residues. Trimming took 5 bases from V and 0 from J, leaving 11 bases between them. CDR1 and CDR2 (germline): SEHNR, FQNEAQ (reference sequence).

There are many counts of this clonotype. This rearrangement joins TRBV25-1 to TRBJ2-5, with D uncertain. This CDR3 contains 11 residues. Germline CDR1 and CDR2: MGHDK and SYGVNS. Trimming took off 7 bases at V and 2 bases at J, with 5 bases between the two ends. In nucleotides, the CDR3 is TGTGCCAGCATAGGACAAGAGACCCAGTACTTC. It yields the protein CASIGQETQYF.

The V call is TRBV19, the J call TRBJ2-3; 8 nucleotides line up with TRBD1. J lost 6 bases, V lost 3 bases, and 8 bases had no gene match. The CDR3 spans 15 residues. Germline CDR1 LNHDA, CDR2 SQIVND (reference sequence). The CDR3 bases are TGTGCCAGTAGTATGGGACAGGAGGCAATCGATACGCAGTATTTT. As protein: CASSMGQEAIDTQYF.